The 21 T cell receptor beta chains below were found in one sample sequenced in a study of T cells in Graves' hyperthyroidism and ophthalmopathy. Authors of the study amplified TCR beta CDR3 regions from RNA transcripts. The HTBI primer set drove a first-round RT-PCR of the TCR CDR3. TCRdb re-called the multiplex PCR reads through MiXCR, storing one row per CDR3 protein. Of about 380,000 distinct CDR3 sequences in the sample, roughly 13% were seen once. The sample was blood. These TCRs come from a man aged 25 to 45 with Graves' hyperthyroidism that later progressed to Graves' ophthalmopathy.

This clonotype was found many times. The chain couples TRBV28 to TRBJ1-6; 8 bases line up with TRBD1. The CDR3 has 15 amino acids. Trimming removed 6 bases from V and 7 bases from J; junction bases left unmatched: 8. CDR1 MDHEN and CDR2 SYDVKM come from the germline V gene. CDR3 bases: TGTGCCAGCAGCAGGACAGGGCAGTCGAATTCACCCCTCCACTTT. Protein sequence: CASSRTGQSNSPLHF.

The gene calls are TRBV5-4 and TRBJ2-2; 7 nucleotides agree with TRBD1. V was clipped by 4 bases and J by 0 bases; unmatched bases: 6. Germline CDR1 SGHNT, CDR2 YYREEE (reference sequence). The CDR3 covers 16 residues. CDR3 amino acids: CASSAAGTANTGELFF. DNA of the CDR3: TGTGCCAGCAGCGCAGCCGGGACAGCGAACACCGGGGAGCTGTTTTTT. The whole variable domain, filled in from reference TRBV5-4 and TRBJ2-2, reads ETGVTQSPTHLIKTRGQQVTLRCSSQSGHNTVSWYQQALGQGPQFIFQYYREEENGRGNFPPRFSGLQFPNYSSELNVNALELDDSALYLCASSAAGTANTGELFFGEGSRLTVL.

This clonotype has only a few counts. Being one base from a much bigger clone, this may be a read error. The J gene is TRBJ1-2, the V gene TRBV6-5, with 8 bases lining up with TRBD1. Germline V gene data show CDR1 as MNHEY and CDR2 as SVGAGI. The CDR3 is 15 amino acids. The chain's CDR3 is CASSYSIRQGNGNTF. The CDR3 DNA reads as TGTGCCAGCAGTTACTCGATTCGACAGGGGAATGGCAACACCTTC.

The chain carries TRBV25-1 and TRBJ1-5, with a possible D match to TRBD1 (6 bases). V gave up 8 bases and J gave up 4 bases, with 12 bases separating them. Germline-derived CDR1 and CDR2 are MGHDK and SYGVNS. The CDR3 sequence is 13 residues long. This CDR3 is CASHWTENQPQHF. For the CDR3, the DNA is TGTGCCAGCCACTGGACAGAGAATCAGCCCCAGCATTTT.

This clonotype turned up a few times. The rearrangement joins TRBV20-1 to TRBJ2-3; D tentatively reads TRBD1 or TRBD2 (5 bases each). This CDR3 has 17 residues. Trimming removed 2 bases at V and 1 base at J, with 19 bases between. Germline CDR1 reads DFQATT; CDR2 reads SNEGSKA (reference sequence). The CDR3 sequence: CSARTPGPNVGTDTQYF. Written as DNA, the CDR3 is TGCAGTGCTAGAACCCCGGGACCCAATGTGGGCACAGATACGCAGTATTTT.

This clonotype was counted many times. CDR3 region: CAWSVARAGTGNTEAFF. The CDR3 bases are TGTGCCTGGAGTGTCGCGAGAGCCGGGACGGGGAACACTGAAGCTTTCTTT. The chain recombines TRBV30 with TRBJ1-1; a weak D match, TRBD1 (5 bases). Germline assignment: CDR1 GTSNPN and CDR2 SVGIG (reference sequence). The V end was cut by 0 bases, the J end by 1 base, with 18 bases between. The CDR3 runs to 17 residues.

Ten or more counts support this clonotype. The rearrangement joins TRBV20-1 to TRBJ2-5; D is ambiguous. Trimming cost V 6 bases and J 2 bases, with 13 bases left between them. CDR1 is DFQATT, CDR2 SNEGSKA, per germline (reference sequence). This CDR3 has 13 amino acids. CDR3 sequence (DNA): TGCAGTGCGACCTTATGGGGTCAAGAGACCCAGTACTTC. Its protein product is CSATLWGQETQYF.

Only a few counts were recorded for this clonotype. The chain couples TRBV5-8 to TRBJ1-3, with 9 bases that match TRBD1. The V gene's germline CDR1 is SGHTS and CDR2 YDEGEE. J was trimmed by 5 bases and V by 5 bases; bases with no gene match: 5. This CDR3 contains 14 residues. The DNA for the CDR3 is TGTGCCAGCAGGCTCGGGACAGGGAGAAACACCATATATTTT. It encodes CASRLGTGRNTIYF.

This clonotype was observed a handful of times. The chain uses TRBV13 and TRBJ2-5; TRBD2 matches 10 bases. The CDR3 is 16 residues long. With 1 base clipped from V and 2 bases from J, the junction kept 4 bases outside the gene matches. Per the germline V gene, CDR1 is PRHDT and CDR2 is FYEKMQ (reference sequence). The CDR3 region has the DNA TGTGCCAGCAGCTTAGCGGTAGCGGGGGGACAAGAGACCCAGTACTTC. Its protein product is CASSLAVAGGQETQYF.

This clonotype has a count of ten or more. The chain has TRBV6-1 and TRBJ1-1; TRBD1 matches 8 bases. The CDR3 has 14 residues. The junction had 4 bases not matched to a gene; V was cut back by 2 bases and J by 5 bases. Germline assignment: CDR1 MNHNS and CDR2 SASEGT. The CDR3 coding sequence is TGTGCCAGCAGTGAACACAGGGGGGGAACTGAAGCTTTCTTT. It translates to CASSEHRGGTEAFF.

Turning to this clonotype: A much larger clone is a single base away; this may be a read error. The CDR3 nucleotides are TGTGCCAACAGCGTAGGTGGTGAAAAACTGTTTTTT. This gives the protein CANSVGGEKLFF. The chain is built from TRBV9 and TRBJ1-4; D is unclear. The CDR3 loop spans 12 amino acids. Per germline, CDR1 SGDLS and CDR2 YYNGEE.

This clonotype has at least ten counts. CDR3 sequence (DNA): TGTGCCAGCAGCCCCCATGGGAGCACAGATACGCAGTATTTT. Protein product: CASSPHGSTDTQYF. The V call is TRBV3-1, the J call TRBJ2-3, with D uncertain. Trimming pared 4 bases from V and 0 bases from J, leaving 8 bases between. CDR3 length: 14 amino acids. Germline CDR1 is LGHDT and CDR2 is YNNKEL (reference sequence).

This chain joins TRBV24-1 and TRBJ1-2; 9 bases agree with TRBD1. V was pared by 3 bases and J by 1 base, with 2 bases of the junction left unmatched. The CDR3 is 15 residues long. CDR1 and CDR2 (germline): KGHDR, SFDVKD. The CDR3 loop is CATSDKDRGNYGYTF. CDR3 nucleotide sequence: TGTGCCACCAGTGATAAGGACAGGGGTAACTATGGCTACACCTTC.

In its sample, this clonotype was seen a few times. V and J are TRBV5-1 and TRBJ2-3; 8 bases are shared with TRBD2. Unmatched junction bases numbered 4, after V lost 5 bases and J lost 2 bases. The CDR3 spans 14 residues. The germline CDR1 and CDR2 sequences are SGHRS and YFSETQ. The CDR3 bases are TGCGCCAGCAGTACTAGCGGATTCACAGATACGCAGTATTTT. It is translated as CASSTSGFTDTQYF.

This clonotype was recorded a few times. The chain couples TRBV3-1 to TRBJ2-3; the D gene could be TRBD1 or TRBD2 (6 bases each). In germline, CDR1 is LGHDT, CDR2 YNNKEL (reference sequence). This CDR3 has 16 residues. The V and J ends lost 2 bases and 0 bases respectively, with 12 bases between them. CDR3 nucleotides: TGTGCCAGCAGCCAATTCGGGGGCCTCAGCACAGATACGCAGTATTTT. Its protein is CASSQFGGLSTDTQYF.

This rearrangement joins TRBV27 to TRBJ2-1, with D hard to call. Germline V gene sequence: CDR1 MNHEY, CDR2 SMNVEV (reference sequence). The V end lost 4 bases, the J end lost 2 bases, and 12 bases lay between the germline ends. This CDR3 region has 15 residues. The CDR3 DNA reads as TGTGCCAGCAGTTCAAGGTCCCCTGCCTACAATGAGCAGTTCTTC. This gives the protein CASSSRSPAYNEQFF.

This clonotype was seen a handful of times. This chain links TRBV9 with TRBJ2-5; D gene uncertain. Germline assignment: CDR1 SGDLS and CDR2 YYNGEE. The V and J ends lost 0 bases and 4 bases respectively, with 13 bases between them. The CDR3 runs to 15 residues. The CDR3 sequence is CASSVEGDVGETQYF. The CDR3, as DNA: TGTGCCAGCAGCGTAGAGGGCGATGTGGGAGAGACCCAGTACTTC.

This clonotype was seen only a few times. In nucleotides, the CDR3 is TGTGCCAGCAGCTTAAACCCAGGGAATGGCTACACCTTC. Residues: CASSLNPGNGYTF. The chain employs TRBV7-3 and TRBJ1-2, with a possible D match to TRBD1 (5 bases). The V gene's germline CDR1 is SGHTA and CDR2 FQGTGA. V was pared by 1 base and J by 6 bases, with 9 bases between. The CDR3 is 13 residues long. Based on the CDR3 plus reference TRBV7-3 and TRBJ1-2, the full variable domain is GAGVSQTPSNKVTEKGKYVELRCDPISGHTALYWYRQSLGQGPEFLIYFQGTGAADDSGLPNDRFFAVRPEGSVSTLKIQRTERGDSAVYLCASSLNPGNGYTFGSGTRLTVV.

There are a few counts of this clonotype. V is TRBV30 and J is TRBJ1-1; no definite D call. Germline V gene lookup returns CDR1 GTSNPN and CDR2 SVGIG (reference sequence). The CDR3 contains 11 residues. V gave up 0 bases and J gave up 11 bases, with 10 bases separating them. The CDR3 region has the DNA TGTGCCTGGAGTGTATCTACAGAGGCTTTCTTT. Protein product: CAWSVSTEAFF. The whole variable domain, remainder taken from reference TRBV30 and TRBJ1-1, is SQTIHQWPATLVQPVGSPLSLECTVEGTSNPNLYWYRQAAGRGLQLLFYSVGIGQISSEVPQNLSASRPQDRQFILSSKKLLLSDSGFYLCAWSVSTEAFFGQGTRLTVV.

This clonotype was detected a few times. The chain uses TRBV11-3 and TRBJ1-3; no clear D gene. The CDR3 has 15 amino acids. V shed 4 bases and J shed 0 bases, with 10 bases lying between them. Germline-derived CDR1 and CDR2 are SGHNT and YENEEA. The CDR3 coding sequence is TGTGCCAGCAGCTACGGTGGCTCCTCTGGAAACACCATATATTTT. It yields the protein CASSYGGSSGNTIYF.

A few counts support this clonotype. The V gene is TRBV10-3, the J gene TRBJ2-7, with D perhaps TRBD1 (5 bases). The V gene lost 0 bases and the J gene lost 2 bases, with 8 bases spanning the gap. CDR3 length equals 14 residues. CDR1 and CDR2 (germline): ENHRY, SYGVKD. Written as DNA, the CDR3 is TGTGCCATCAGTGAGTCGGGGCTAGCCTACGAGCAGTACTTC. Its protein is CAISESGLAYEQYF.